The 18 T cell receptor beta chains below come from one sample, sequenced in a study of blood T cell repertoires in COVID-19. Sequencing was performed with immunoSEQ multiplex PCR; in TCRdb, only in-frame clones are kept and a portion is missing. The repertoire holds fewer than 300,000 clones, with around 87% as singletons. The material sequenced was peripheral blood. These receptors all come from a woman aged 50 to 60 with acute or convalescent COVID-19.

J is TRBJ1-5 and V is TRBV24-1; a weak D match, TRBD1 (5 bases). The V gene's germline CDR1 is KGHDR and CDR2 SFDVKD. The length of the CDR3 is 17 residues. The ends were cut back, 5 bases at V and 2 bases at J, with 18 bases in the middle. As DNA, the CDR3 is TGTGCCACCAGTGCCGTGACCTGGGCAGGGCGCAATCAGCCCCAGCATTTT. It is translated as CATSAVTWAGRNQPQHF.

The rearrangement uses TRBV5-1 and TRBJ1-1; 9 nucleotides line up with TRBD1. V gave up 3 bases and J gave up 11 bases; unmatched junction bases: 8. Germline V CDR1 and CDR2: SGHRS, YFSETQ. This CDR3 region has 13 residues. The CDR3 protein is CASSSLGTGLAFF. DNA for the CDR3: TGCGCCAGCAGCTCGTTAGGGACAGGGCTGGCTTTCTTT.

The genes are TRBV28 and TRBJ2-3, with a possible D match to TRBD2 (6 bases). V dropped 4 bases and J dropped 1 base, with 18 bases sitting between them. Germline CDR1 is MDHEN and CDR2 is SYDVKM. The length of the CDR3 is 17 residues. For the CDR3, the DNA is TGTGCCAGCAGTTCGGGACTCACGGTTCCTGGCACAGATACGCAGTATTTT. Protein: CASSSGLTVPGTDTQYF.

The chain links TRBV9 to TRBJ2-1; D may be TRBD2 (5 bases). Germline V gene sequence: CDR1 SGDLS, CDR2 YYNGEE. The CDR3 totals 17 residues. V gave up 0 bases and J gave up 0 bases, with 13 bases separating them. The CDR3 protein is CASSVVGAPASYNEQFF. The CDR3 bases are TGTGCCAGCAGCGTAGTGGGAGCCCCCGCCTCCTACAATGAGCAGTTCTTC.

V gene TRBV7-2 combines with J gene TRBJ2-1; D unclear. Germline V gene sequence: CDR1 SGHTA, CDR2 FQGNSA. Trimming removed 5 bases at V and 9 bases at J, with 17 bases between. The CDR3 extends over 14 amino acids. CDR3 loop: CASSKERSAIEQFF. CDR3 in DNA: TGTGCCAGCAGCAAAGAGAGGAGTGCCATTGAGCAGTTCTTC.

The CDR3 nucleotides read TGTGCCAGCTCACTAACGGGACAGGAGTTCATCAATGAGCAGTTCTTC. Translation gives CASSLTGQEFINEQFF. This chain uses TRBV18 with TRBJ2-1, with TRBD1 matching over 8 bases. This CDR3 contains 16 residues. From germline, CDR1 is KGHSH and CDR2 LQKENI. Unmatched junction bases numbered 11, after V lost 4 bases and J lost 6 bases.

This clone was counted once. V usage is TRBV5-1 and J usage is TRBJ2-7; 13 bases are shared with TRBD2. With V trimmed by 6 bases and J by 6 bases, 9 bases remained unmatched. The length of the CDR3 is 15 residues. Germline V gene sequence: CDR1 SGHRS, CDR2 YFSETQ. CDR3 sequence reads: CASKGPGLAGFEQYF. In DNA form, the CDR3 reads TGCGCCAGCAAAGGACCGGGACTAGCGGGGTTCGAGCAGTACTTC.

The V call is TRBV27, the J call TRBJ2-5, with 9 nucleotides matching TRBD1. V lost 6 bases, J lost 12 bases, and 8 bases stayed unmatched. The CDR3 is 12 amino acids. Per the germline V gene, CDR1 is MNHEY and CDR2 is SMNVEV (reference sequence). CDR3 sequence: CASRPGQGTEYF. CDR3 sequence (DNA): TGTGCCAGCAGGCCGGGACAGGGTACGGAGTACTTC.

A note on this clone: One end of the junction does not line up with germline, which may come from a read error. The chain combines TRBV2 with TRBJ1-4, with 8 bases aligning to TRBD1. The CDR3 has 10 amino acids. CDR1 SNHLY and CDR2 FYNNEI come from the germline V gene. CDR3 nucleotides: TGTGCCAGCAGAACAGGGGGAACGGTCTTT. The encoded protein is CASRTGGTVF. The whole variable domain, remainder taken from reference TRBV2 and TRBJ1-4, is EPEVTQTPSHQVTQMGQEVILRCVPISNHLYFYWYRQILGQKVEFLVSFYNNEISEKSEIFDDQFSVERPDGSNFTLKIRSTKLEDSAMYFCASRTGGTVFGSGTQLSVL.

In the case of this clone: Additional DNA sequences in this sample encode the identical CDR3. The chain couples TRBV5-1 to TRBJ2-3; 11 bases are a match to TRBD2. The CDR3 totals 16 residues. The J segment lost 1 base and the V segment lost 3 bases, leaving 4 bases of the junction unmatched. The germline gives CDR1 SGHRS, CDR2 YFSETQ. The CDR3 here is CASSSLAGGGTDTQYF. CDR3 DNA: TGCGCCAGCAGCTCCTTAGCGGGAGGGGGCACAGATACGCAGTATTTT.

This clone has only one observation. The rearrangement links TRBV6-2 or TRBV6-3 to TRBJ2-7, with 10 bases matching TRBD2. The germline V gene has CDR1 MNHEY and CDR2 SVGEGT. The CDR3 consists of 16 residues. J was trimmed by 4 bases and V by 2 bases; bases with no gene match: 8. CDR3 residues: CASSYLPSGSLYEQYF. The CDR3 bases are TGTGCCAGCAGTTACCTCCCTAGCGGGAGCTTATACGAGCAGTACTTC.

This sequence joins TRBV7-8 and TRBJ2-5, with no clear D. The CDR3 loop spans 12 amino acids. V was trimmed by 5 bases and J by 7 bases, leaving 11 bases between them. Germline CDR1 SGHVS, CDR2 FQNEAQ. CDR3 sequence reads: CASSPFLGTQYF. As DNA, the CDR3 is TGTGCCAGCAGCCCGTTCCTAGGGACCCAGTACTTC. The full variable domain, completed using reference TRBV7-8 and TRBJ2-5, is GAGVSQSPRYKVAKRGQDVALRCDPISGHVSLFWYQQALGQGPEFLTYFQNEAQLDKSGLPSDRFFAERPEGSVSTLKIQRTQQEDSAVYLCASSPFLGTQYFGPGTRLLVL.

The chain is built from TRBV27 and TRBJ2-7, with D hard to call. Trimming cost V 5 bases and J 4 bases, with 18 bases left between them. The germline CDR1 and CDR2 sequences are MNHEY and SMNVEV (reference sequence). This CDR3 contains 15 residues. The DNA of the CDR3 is TGTGCCAGCAGTCCCCGCCAGCGAACGAGTTACGAGCAGTACTTC. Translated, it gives CASSPRQRTSYEQYF.

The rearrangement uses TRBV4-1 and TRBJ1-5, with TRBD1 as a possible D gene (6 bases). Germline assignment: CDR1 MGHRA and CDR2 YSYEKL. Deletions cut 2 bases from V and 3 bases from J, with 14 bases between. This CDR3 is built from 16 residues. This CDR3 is CASSQFPGQHNQPQHF. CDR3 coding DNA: TGCGCCAGCAGCCAATTCCCCGGACAGCACAATCAGCCCCAGCATTTT.

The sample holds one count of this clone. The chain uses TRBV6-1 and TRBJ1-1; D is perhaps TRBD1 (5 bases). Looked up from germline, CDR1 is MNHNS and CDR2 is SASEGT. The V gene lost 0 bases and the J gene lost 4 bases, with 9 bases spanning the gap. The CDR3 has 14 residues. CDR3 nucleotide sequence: TGTGCCAGCAGTGAAGCGTACGGGGGCACTGAAGCTTTCTTT. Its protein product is CASSEAYGGTEAFF.

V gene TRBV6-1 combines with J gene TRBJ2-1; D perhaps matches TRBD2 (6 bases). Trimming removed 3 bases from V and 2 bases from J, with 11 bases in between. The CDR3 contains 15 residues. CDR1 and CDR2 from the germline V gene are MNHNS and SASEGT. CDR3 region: CASSDREVAYNEQFF. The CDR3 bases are TGTGCCAGCAGTGACAGGGAGGTCGCCTACAATGAGCAGTTCTTC.

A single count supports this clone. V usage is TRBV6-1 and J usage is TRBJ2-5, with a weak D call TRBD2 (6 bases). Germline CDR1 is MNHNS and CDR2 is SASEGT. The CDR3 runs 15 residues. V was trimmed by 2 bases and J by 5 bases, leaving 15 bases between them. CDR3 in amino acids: CASSEWGREAETQYF. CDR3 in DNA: TGTGCCAGCAGTGAATGGGGCAGGGAGGCGGAGACCCAGTACTTC.

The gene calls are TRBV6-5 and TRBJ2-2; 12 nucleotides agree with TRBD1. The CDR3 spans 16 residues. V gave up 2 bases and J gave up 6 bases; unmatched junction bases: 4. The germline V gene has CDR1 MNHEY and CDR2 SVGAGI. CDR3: CASSYTGQGAPGELFF. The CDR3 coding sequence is TGTGCCAGCAGTTACACGGGACAGGGGGCTCCCGGGGAGCTGTTTTTT.